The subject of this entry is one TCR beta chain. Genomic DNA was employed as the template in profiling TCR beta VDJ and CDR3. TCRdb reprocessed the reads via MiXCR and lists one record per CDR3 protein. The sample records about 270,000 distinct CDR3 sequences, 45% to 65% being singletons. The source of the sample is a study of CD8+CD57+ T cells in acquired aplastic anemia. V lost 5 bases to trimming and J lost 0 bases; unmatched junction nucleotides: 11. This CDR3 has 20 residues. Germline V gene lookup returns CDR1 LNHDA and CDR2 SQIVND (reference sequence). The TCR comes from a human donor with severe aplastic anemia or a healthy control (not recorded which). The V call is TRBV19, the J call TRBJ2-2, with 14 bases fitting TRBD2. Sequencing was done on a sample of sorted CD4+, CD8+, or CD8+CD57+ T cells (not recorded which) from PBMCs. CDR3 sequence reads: CASSSDSRGLAGANTGELFF. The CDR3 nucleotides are TGTGCCAGTAGTTCTGACTCCCGGGGACTAGCGGGGGCGAACACCGGGGAGCTGTTTTTT. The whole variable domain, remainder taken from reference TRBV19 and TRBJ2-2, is DGGITQSPKYLFRKEGQNVTLSCEQNLNHDAMYWYRQDPGQGLRLIYYSQIVNDFQKGDIAEGYSVSREKKESFPLTVTSAQKNPTAFYLCASSSDSRGLAGANTGELFFGEGSRLTVL.